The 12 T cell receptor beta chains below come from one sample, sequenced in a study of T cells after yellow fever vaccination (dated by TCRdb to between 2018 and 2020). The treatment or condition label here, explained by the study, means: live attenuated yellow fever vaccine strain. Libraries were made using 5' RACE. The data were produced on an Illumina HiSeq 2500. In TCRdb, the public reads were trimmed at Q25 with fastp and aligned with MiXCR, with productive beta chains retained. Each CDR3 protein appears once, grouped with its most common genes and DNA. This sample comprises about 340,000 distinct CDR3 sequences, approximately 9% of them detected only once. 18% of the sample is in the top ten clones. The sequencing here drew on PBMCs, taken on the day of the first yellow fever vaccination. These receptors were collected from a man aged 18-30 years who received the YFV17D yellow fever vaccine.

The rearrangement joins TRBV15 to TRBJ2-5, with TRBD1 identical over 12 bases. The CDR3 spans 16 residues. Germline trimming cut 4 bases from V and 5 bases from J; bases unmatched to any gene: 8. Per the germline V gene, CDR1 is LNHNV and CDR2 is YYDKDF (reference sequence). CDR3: CATSNRDRGRFETQYF. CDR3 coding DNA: TGTGCCACCAGCAACCGGGACAGGGGGCGATTTGAGACCCAGTACTTC.

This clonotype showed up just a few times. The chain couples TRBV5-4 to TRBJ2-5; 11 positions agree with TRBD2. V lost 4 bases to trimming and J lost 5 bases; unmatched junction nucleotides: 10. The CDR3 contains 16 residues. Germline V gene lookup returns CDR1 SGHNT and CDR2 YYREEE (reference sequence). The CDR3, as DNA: TGTGCCAGCAGCCGAAACCTAGCGGGGGGCATCGAGACCCAGTACTTC. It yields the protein CASSRNLAGGIETQYF.

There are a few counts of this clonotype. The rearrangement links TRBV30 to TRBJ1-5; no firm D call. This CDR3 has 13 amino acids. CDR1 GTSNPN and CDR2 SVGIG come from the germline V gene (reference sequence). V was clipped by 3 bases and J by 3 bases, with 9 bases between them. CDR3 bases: TGTGCCTGGAGCGGTACAAACAATCAGCCCCAGCATTTT. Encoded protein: CAWSGTNNQPQHF.

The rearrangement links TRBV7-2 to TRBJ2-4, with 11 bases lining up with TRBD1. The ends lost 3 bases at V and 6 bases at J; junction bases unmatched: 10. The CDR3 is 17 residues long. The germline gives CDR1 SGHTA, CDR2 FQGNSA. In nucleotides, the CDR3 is TGTGCCAGCAGCTTTAGTGGGACAGGGGGTTTGGGAAACATTCAGTACTTC. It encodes CASSFSGTGGLGNIQYF.

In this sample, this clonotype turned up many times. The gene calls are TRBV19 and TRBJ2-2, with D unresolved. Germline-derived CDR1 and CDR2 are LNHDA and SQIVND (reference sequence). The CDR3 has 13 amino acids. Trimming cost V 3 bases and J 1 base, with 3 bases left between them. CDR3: CASSILNTGELFF. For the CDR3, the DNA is TGTGCCAGTAGTATCCTGAACACCGGGGAGCTGTTTTTT.

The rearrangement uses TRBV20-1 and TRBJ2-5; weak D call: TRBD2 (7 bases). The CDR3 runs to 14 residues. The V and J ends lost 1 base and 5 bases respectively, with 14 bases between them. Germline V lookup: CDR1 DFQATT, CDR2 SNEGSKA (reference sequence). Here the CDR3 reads CSARVGGPTETQYF. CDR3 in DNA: TGCAGTGCTAGAGTGGGGGGGCCTACCGAGACCCAGTACTTC.

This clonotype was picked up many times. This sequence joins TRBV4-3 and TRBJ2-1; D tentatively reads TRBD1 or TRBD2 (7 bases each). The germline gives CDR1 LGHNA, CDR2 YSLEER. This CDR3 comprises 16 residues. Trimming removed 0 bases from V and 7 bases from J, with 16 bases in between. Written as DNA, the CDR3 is TGCGCCAGCAGCCAAGAAGGGAGGGGGCGGCGGAATGAGCAGTTCTTC. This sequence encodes CASSQEGRGRRNEQFF.

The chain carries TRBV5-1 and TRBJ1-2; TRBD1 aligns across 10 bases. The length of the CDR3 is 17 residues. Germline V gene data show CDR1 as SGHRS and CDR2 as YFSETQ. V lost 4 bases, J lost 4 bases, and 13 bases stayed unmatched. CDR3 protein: CASSGNRDRGKFYGYTF. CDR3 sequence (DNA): TGCGCCAGCAGCGGGAACAGGGACAGGGGCAAGTTCTATGGCTACACCTTC.

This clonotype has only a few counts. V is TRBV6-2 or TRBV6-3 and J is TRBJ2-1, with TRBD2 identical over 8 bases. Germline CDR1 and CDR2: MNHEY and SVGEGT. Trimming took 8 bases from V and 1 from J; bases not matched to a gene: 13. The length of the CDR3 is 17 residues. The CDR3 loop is CASYARAGGNSYNEQFF. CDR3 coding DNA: TGTGCCAGCTACGCGAGGGCGGGGGGTAATTCCTACAATGAGCAGTTCTTC.

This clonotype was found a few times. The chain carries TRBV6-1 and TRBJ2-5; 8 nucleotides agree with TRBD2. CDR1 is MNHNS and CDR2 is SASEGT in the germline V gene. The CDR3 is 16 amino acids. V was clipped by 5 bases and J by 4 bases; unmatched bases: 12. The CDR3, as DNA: TGTGCCAGCAGTCCAGGGACTAGATCGCCTCTAGAGACCCAGTACTTC. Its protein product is CASSPGTRSPLETQYF.

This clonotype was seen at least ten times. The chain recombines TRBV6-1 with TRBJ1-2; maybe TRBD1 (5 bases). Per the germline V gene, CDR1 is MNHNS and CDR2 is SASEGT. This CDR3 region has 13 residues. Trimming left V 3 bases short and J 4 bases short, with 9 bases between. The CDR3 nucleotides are TGTGCCAGCAGTGACAGGGTGACCTATGGCTACACCTTC. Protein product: CASSDRVTYGYTF.

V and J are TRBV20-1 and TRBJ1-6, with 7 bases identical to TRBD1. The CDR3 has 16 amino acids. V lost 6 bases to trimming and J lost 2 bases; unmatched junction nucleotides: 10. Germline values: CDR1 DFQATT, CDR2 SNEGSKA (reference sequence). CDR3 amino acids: CSAHTGEGAYNSPLHF. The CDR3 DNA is TGCAGTGCCCATACAGGGGAAGGGGCCTATAATTCACCCCTCCACTTT.